This TCR beta chain was captured by sequencing in a study of T-cell reconstitution after alpha-beta-depleted transplantation in children. Looked up from germline, CDR1 is SGHRS and CDR2 is YFSETQ. V gave up 0 bases and J gave up 3 bases, with 7 bases separating them. This CDR3 comprises 13 residues. Unique molecular identifiers were incorporated into the prepared TCRbeta library. In TCRdb, the PCR reads were re-called with MiXCR into one record per CDR3 protein. The profile shows hundreds of thousands of distinct CDR3 sequences, around 7.8% of them singletons. This clonotype was found many times. Antigen unknown. Regarding the study as a whole: Reports say that about two months after transplant, the alpha-beta T cells came out of several hundred graft clones that had expanded. Elevated TCRbeta diversity at day 60 was traced, in some patients, to surviving recipient T cells and thymic progenitors. By one year post-transplant, T-cell counts and diversity largely arose from T cells that were newly produced.

The source material was PBMCs, mostly from graft donor cells, sampled 180 days after TCRalphabeta/CD19-depleted stem cell transplant. This sequence joins TRBV5-1 and TRBJ2-7; D is undetermined. The TCR was taken from a male patient younger than 18 who had a stem cell transplant for acute lymphoblastic leukemia, so the T cells may come from the graft donor. The CDR3 reads CASSLGPDYEQYF. DNA for the CDR3: TGCGCCAGCAGCTTGGGGCCGGACTACGAGCAGTACTTC.